This T cell receptor beta chain is drawn from a study of T-cell reconstitution after alpha-beta-depleted transplantation in children. The V gene's germline CDR1 is SGHRS and CDR2 YFSETQ. V shed 6 bases and J 5 bases; nucleotides not matched to a gene: 6. The CDR3 loop spans 14 amino acids. Unique molecular identifiers were used in preparing the TCRbeta library. TCRdb ran MiXCR on the PCR reads and lists one entry per CDR3 protein. The sample lists 750,000 to 950,000 distinct CDR3 sequences, 15% to 20% occurring once. The origin of this receptor is a male patient aged 5 to 17 who had a stem cell transplant for acute lymphoblastic leukemia, so the T cells may come from the graft donor. Specimen: PBMCs, mostly from graft donor cells, collected 360 days after TCRalphabeta/CD19-depleted stem cell transplant. The chain uses TRBV5-1 and TRBJ2-2, with 8 bases identical to TRBD1. CDR3 nucleotide sequence: TGCGCCAGCAACCTCAGGGGGCTGACCGGGGAGCTGTTTTTT. Encoded protein: CASNLRGLTGELFF.